These 5 T cell receptor beta chains originate from one sample sequenced in a study of T cell repertoires in cytomegalovirus infection. One entry per CDR3 protein, called by TCRdb with MiXCR from the reads. The sample shows roughly 340,000 distinct CDR3 sequences, 25% to 30% of them seen only once. Which antigens these TCRs recognize remains unknown. The material was cultured PBMCs, obtained from culture after CMV antigen stimulation. The receptors derive from a human donor in good health (CMV status not recorded). Some clones in this sample may be carry-over from other donors' samples.

This clonotype turned up a few times. J is TRBJ2-1 and V is TRBV28; D may correspond to TRBD1 or TRBD2 (5 bases each). This CDR3 contains 20 residues. From germline, CDR1 is MDHEN and CDR2 SYDVKM. Trimming removed 6 bases from V and 4 bases from J, with 31 bases in between. The CDR3 sequence: CASSPPPGTRKFVVYNEQFF. CDR3 in DNA: TGTGCCAGCAGCCCCCCCCCTGGGACCAGAAAGTTTGTAGTTTACAATGAGCAGTTCTTC.

This clonotype was observed a few times. The chain links TRBV12-3 or TRBV12-4 to TRBJ1-1; D gene uncertain. The CDR3 spans 14 residues. V was shortened by 0 bases and J by 4 bases, with 9 bases between the two germline ends. The CDR3 protein is CASSLARTGTEAFF. The CDR3, as DNA: TGTGCCAGCAGTTTAGCGAGGACGGGCACTGAAGCTTTCTTT.

As for this clonotype: It is likely a read error, because the conserved phenylalanine at the end of the CDR3 is missing. This chain links TRBV7-9 with TRBJ2-1, with D unresolved. V gave up 5 bases and J gave up 5 bases, with 13 bases separating them. This CDR3 region has 14 residues. Germline V gene data show CDR1 as SEHNR and CDR2 as FQNEAQ (reference sequence). The CDR3 is CASSQTVVNNEQFS. The CDR3 nucleotides are TGTGCCAGCAGCCAAACGGTAGTCAACAATGAGCAGTTCTCC.

The DNA for the CDR3 is TGTGCCAGTAGTATCCTGGACAGGGCCACTGAAGCTTTCTTT. As protein: CASSILDRATEAFF. The chain has TRBV19 and TRBJ1-1, with TRBD1 matching over 8 bases. The CDR3 has 14 residues. Unmatched junction bases numbered 4, after V lost 3 bases and J lost 4 bases. Per the germline V gene, CDR1 is LNHDA and CDR2 is SQIVND (reference sequence).

The CDR3 loop is CSASGENEQYF. CDR3 sequence (DNA): TGCAGTGCTAGCGGTGAGAACGAGCAGTACTTC. J is TRBJ2-7 and V is TRBV20-1; D is undetermined. The germline V and J ends were trimmed by 3 bases and 5 bases, with 8 bases remaining between them. Germline values: CDR1 DFQATT, CDR2 SNEGSKA (reference sequence). The CDR3 contains 11 residues.